Listed below are T cell receptor beta chains from one sample, sequenced in a study of blood T cell repertoires in COVID-19. Measured with immunoSEQ multiplex PCR; TCRdb has only the in-frame clones, and not every one. The profile shows about 260,000 clones, more than 85% of them singletons. Material for sequencing was peripheral blood. These receptors originate from a woman aged 60-75 years with COVID-19, enrolled during active disease. CDR3s include the opening cysteine and the closing phenylalanine or tryptophan. A D gene is named only where the DNA matches it firmly. The size entry is marked missing in some rows and otherwise reads once, few, many or a size class.

cdr3_nt	cdr3_aa	cdr3_length	d_call	clone_size	v_call	j_call
TGTGCCAGCAGCCAGCTAGTGCGAGTGGATGAGCAGTTCTTC	CASSQLVRVDEQFF	14	NA	few	TRBV7-2	TRBJ2-1
TGCGCCAGTGGGGTCAAGGCGGGAATGGCAGATACGCAGTATTTT	CASGVKAGMADTQYF	15	NA	NA	TRBV4-3	TRBJ2-3
TGTGCCAGCAGCCAAGCTCTGGGGACTAGTATTCACGAGCAGTACTTC	CASSQALGTSIHEQYF	16	TRBD2	NA	TRBV3-1/TRBV3-2	TRBJ2-7
TGCAGCGTTGAAGTCAGGGGTTCTAACTATGGCTACACCTTC	CSVEVRGSNYGYTF	14	NA	NA	TRBV29-1	TRBJ1-2
TGTGCCAGTAGTGGGGGACTAGTGGGGGACAATGAGCAGTTCTTC	CASSGGLVGDNEQFF	15	TRBD2	NA	TRBV19	TRBJ2-1
TGTGCCAGCACCTCAAGGACAGTAGACGCAAATAGCAATCAGCCCCAGCATTTT	CASTSRTVDANSNQPQHF	18	NA	NA	TRBV28	TRBJ1-5
TGTGCCAGCAGCCCGGGGGGCTTCTATAGCAATCAGCCCCAGCATTTT	CASSPGGFYSNQPQHF	16	NA	NA	TRBV7-2	TRBJ1-5
TGTGCCAGCAGCTTAGCTACAGGGTCCCCTCAGCCCCAGCATTTT	CASSLATGSPQPQHF	15	NA	NA	TRBV7-8	TRBJ1-5
TGTGCCAGCAAAGCCCTTTACAATGAGCAGTTCTTC	CASKALYNEQFF	12	NA	NA	TRBV2	TRBJ2-1
TGTGCCAGTAGTATAGATCAGGCCCGGACACTCAATCAGCCCCAGCATTTT	CASSIDQARTLNQPQHF	17	NA	NA	TRBV19	TRBJ1-5
TGTGCCAGCAGTGAAGGGCAACCCTCTGGGGCCAACGTCCTGACTTTC	CASSEGQPSGANVLTF	16	NA	NA	TRBV2	TRBJ2-6
TGTGCCAGCAGTGGAGACAGGGTTAATCAGCCCCAGCATTTT	CASSGDRVNQPQHF	14	TRBD1	NA	TRBV2	TRBJ1-5
TGTGCCAGCAGCGGCAGGGGGCCCTATGGCTACACCTTC	CASSGRGPYGYTF	13	TRBD1	NA	TRBV7-2	TRBJ1-2